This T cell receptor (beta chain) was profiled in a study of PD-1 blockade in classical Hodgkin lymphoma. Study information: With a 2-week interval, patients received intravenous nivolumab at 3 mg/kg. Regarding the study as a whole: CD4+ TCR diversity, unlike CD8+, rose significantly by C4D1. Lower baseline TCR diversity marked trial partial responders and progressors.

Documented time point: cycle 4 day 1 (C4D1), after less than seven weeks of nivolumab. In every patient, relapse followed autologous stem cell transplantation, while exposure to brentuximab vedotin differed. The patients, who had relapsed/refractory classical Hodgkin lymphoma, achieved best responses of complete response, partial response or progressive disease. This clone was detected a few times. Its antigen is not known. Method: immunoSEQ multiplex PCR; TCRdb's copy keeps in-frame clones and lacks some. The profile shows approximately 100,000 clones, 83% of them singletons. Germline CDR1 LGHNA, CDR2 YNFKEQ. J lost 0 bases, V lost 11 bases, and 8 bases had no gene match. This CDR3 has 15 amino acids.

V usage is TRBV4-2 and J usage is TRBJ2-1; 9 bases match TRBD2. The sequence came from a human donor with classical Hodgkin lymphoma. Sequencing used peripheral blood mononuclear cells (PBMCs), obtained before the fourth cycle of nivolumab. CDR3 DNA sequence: TGTGCCTCTAAGCGGGAGGATAGCTCCTACAATGAGCAGTTCTTC. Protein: CASKREDSSYNEQFF.